This TCR beta chain was retrieved from a study of blood T cell repertoires in COVID-19. Original analysis: Estimates of nucleated cell counts were drawn from the amplification of reference gene primers. Here immunoSEQ multiplex PCR was the method, and the copy in TCRdb shows in-frame clones only, minus some. V, J and clone size derive from that table, while D and trimming were established from the DNA sequence. The data show 150,000 to 200,000 clones, about 91% seen once. This clone was seen a single time. The sequenced material came from PBMCs or T cells enriched from blood (not recorded which). This clonotype was sampled from a woman aged 18 to 35 who had recovered from COVID-19.

The CDR3 nucleotides read TGTGCCAGTTGTGGTTCTGGGCAGGGAAAATACGAGCAGTACTTC. Translating gives CASCGSGQGKYEQYF. V is TRBV2 and J is TRBJ2-7; possible D gene TRBD1, 5 bases. Germline lookup yields CDR1 SNHLY and CDR2 FYNNEI. Trimming took off 9 bases at V and 4 bases at J, with 22 bases between the two ends. The CDR3 has 15 residues.